This TCR beta chain was captured by sequencing in a study of regulatory T cells in long-lasting Graves disease. CDR3 size: 13 residues. Germline lookup yields CDR1 MNHNS and CDR2 SASEGT. Trimming shortened V by 7 bases and J by 1 base, and 11 bases separated the two germline ends. This sample's time point: newly diagnosed GD, antithyroid drugs for less than 3 months. From PBMCs, RNA was extracted and then used to make the TCR library. The authors built TCR beta libraries using iRepertoire HTBI primers and Arm-PCR of CDR3 regions. TCRdb reprocessed the multiplex PCR reads via MiXCR and lists one record per CDR3 protein. The data hold 600,000 to 650,000 distinct CDR3 sequences, with around 17% observed a single time. This same sample was also part of a study on T cells in Graves' hyperthyroidism and ophthalmopathy.

Source: peripheral blood mononuclear cells (PBMCs), taken at new diagnosis, from a patient treated with antithyroid drugs. This TCR was sampled from a woman aged 25 to 39 with Graves disease. V and J are TRBV6-1 and TRBJ2-7; maybe TRBD1 (5 bases). This CDR3 reads CASMAGRSYEQYF. CDR3 nucleotides: TGTGCCAGCATGGCAGGGCGATCCTACGAGCAGTACTTC.